Listed below are T cell receptor beta chains from one sample, sequenced in a study of a mutant IDH1 vaccine in newly diagnosed glioma. Using immunoSEQ multiplex PCR, the repertoire was profiled, and TCRdb retains in-frame clones only, with some absent. The sample records about 38,000 clones, more than 75% being singletons. These receptors have no known antigen. Sequences were derived from PBMCs, sampled from a glioma patient whose treatment included an IDH1 peptide vaccine. These receptors all stem from a man in his forties or fifties with glioma. Each CDR3 is given with its conserved first and last residue. The D gene is left open where the match is weak. The listing skips clone size in some rows; elsewhere it reads once, few, many or a size class.

D gene: .
J gene: TRBJ1-5
clone size: .
V gene: TRBV6-5
CDR3 DNA: TGTGCCAGCAGTCGGGGGGGTCGTACCAATCAGCCCCAGCATTTT
CDR3 protein: CASSRGGRTNQPQHF

D gene: TRBD2
J gene: TRBJ2-7
clone size: .
V gene: TRBV27
CDR3 DNA: TGTGCCAGCAGTTTATCCCCAGGACTAGCGGGGTACGAGCAGTACTTC
CDR3 protein: CASSLSPGLAGYEQYF

D gene: .
J gene: TRBJ2-3
clone size: .
V gene: TRBV29-1
CDR3 DNA: TGCAGCGTTGAAGTCAGGCACACAGATACGCAGTATTTT
CDR3 protein: CSVEVRHTDTQYF

D gene: .
J gene: TRBJ1-1
clone size: .
V gene: TRBV5-4
CDR3 DNA: TGTGCCAGCTTCCCGCTGGGGGTCGGGAGCACTGAAGCTTTCTTT
CDR3 protein: CASFPLGVGSTEAFF

D gene: .
J gene: TRBJ1-3
clone size: .
V gene: TRBV27
CDR3 DNA: TGTGCCAGCGGCGGGCCATCTGGAAACACCATATATTTT
CDR3 protein: CASGGPSGNTIYF

D gene: TRBD1
J gene: TRBJ2-7
clone size: .
V gene: TRBV5-6
CDR3 DNA: TGTGCCAGCAGCCCGATGGGACAGGGTAATTCCTACGAGCAGTACTTC
CDR3 protein: CASSPMGQGNSYEQYF

D gene: TRBD1
J gene: TRBJ2-6
clone size: .
V gene: TRBV25-1
CDR3 DNA: TGTGCCAGCAGTGGAGGGACAGTTCTCTCTGGGGCCAACGTCCTGACTTTC
CDR3 protein: CASSGGTVLSGANVLTF

D gene: TRBD2
J gene: TRBJ2-3
clone size: .
V gene: TRBV5-4
CDR3 DNA: TGTGCCAGCAGTTCAGCGGGGGGCACAGATACGCAGTATTTT
CDR3 protein: CASSSAGGTDTQYF

D gene: .
J gene: TRBJ1-2
clone size: .
V gene: TRBV10-3
CDR3 DNA: TGTGCCATCAGTGAGAACCGGGACACACACTATGGCTACACCTTC
CDR3 protein: CAISENRDTHYGYTF

D gene: .
J gene: TRBJ1-6
clone size: .
V gene: TRBV14
CDR3 DNA: TGTGCCAGCAGCCCGCCGGGGGTAGGCAATTCACCCCTCCACTTT
CDR3 protein: CASSPPGVGNSPLHF

D gene: .
J gene: TRBJ1-6
clone size: .
V gene: TRBV7-9
CDR3 DNA: TGTGCCAGCAGCCCGACGAATTCACCCCTCCACTTT
CDR3 protein: CASSPTNSPLHF

D gene: .
J gene: TRBJ1-1
clone size: .
V gene: TRBV2
CDR3 DNA: TGTGCCAGCCGTCGTATGAACACTGAAGCTTTCTTT
CDR3 protein: CASRRMNTEAFF

D gene: TRBD1
J gene: TRBJ2-7
clone size: .
V gene: TRBV6-6
CDR3 DNA: TGTGCCAGCAGTAAGGGGGCAAGGCGCCCCTACGAGCAGTACTTC
CDR3 protein: CASSKGARRPYEQYF

D gene: .
J gene: TRBJ1-4
clone size: .
V gene: TRBV5-4
CDR3 DNA: TGTGCCAGCAGCTTGGGTTCAAAACTGTTTTTT
CDR3 protein: CASSLGSKLFF

D gene: .
J gene: TRBJ1-5
clone size: .
V gene: TRBV7-8
CDR3 DNA: TGTGCCAGCAGCTTAGTAGGCCAGGCTCTCAATCAGCCCCAGCATTTT
CDR3 protein: CASSLVGQALNQPQHF

D gene: TRBD2
J gene: TRBJ2-3
clone size: .
V gene: TRBV9
CDR3 DNA: TGTGCCAGCAGCGTAGATCTAGGGACTAGTCCTACGCAGTATTTT
CDR3 protein: CASSVDLGTSPTQYF

D gene: TRBD1
J gene: TRBJ1-6
clone size: .
V gene: TRBV10-1
CDR3 DNA: TGCGCCAGCAGCCGGGACAGAGGCAATTCACCCCTCCACTTT
CDR3 protein: CASSRDRGNSPLHF

D gene: .
J gene: TRBJ2-2
clone size: .
V gene: TRBV5-1
CDR3 DNA: TGCGCCAGCAGCGCCGGACAGACCGCCGGCGCCGGGGAGCTGTTTTTT
CDR3 protein: CASSAGQTAGAGELFF

D gene: .
J gene: TRBJ1-1
clone size: few
V gene: TRBV19
CDR3 DNA: TGTGCCAGTAGCCTTGACAGCTACACTGAAGCTTTCTTT
CDR3 protein: CASSLDSYTEAFF

D gene: TRBD1
J gene: TRBJ2-1
clone size: .
V gene: TRBV7-6
CDR3 DNA: TGTGCCAGCAGCCCTTGGGAAGGGGGCGGACGACGGGGCAATGAGCAGTTCTTC
CDR3 protein: CASSPWEGGGRRGNEQFF

D gene: TRBD1
J gene: TRBJ2-7
clone size: few
V gene: TRBV7-9
CDR3 DNA: TGTGCCAGCAGCGCCGGGACAGGCAATGTCTGGGAGCAGTACTTC
CDR3 protein: CASSAGTGNVWEQYF

D gene: .
J gene: TRBJ1-3
clone size: .
V gene: TRBV6-6
CDR3 DNA: TGTGCCAGCAGCCGGGGAGTAGGGGGAAACACCATATATTTT
CDR3 protein: CASSRGVGGNTIYF

D gene: .
J gene: TRBJ1-6
clone size: large
V gene: TRBV5-1
CDR3 DNA: TGCGCCAGCAGCCCTAGCGAATGGCTATCTAAGCCTCTGCAGCTGTGCTCCTATAATTCACCCCTCCACTTT
CDR3 protein: CASSPSEWLSKPLQLCSYNSPLHF